Presented here are 16 T cell receptor beta chains from one specimen sequenced in a study of cytomegalovirus exposure and HLA in healthy donors. 13 Jbeta primers and 60 Vbeta primers were used for the PCR. Method: immunoSEQ multiplex PCR; TCRdb's copy keeps in-frame clones and lacks some. Of 150,000 to 200,000 clones listed, around 75% are singletons. Sequencing was carried out using PBMCs. These receptors were collected from a man in his late teens or twenties in good health and CMV-seropositive.

CDR3 amino acids: CASSRGSEQETQYF. CDR3 in DNA: TGTGCCAGCAGCCGAGGGTCAGAACAAGAGACCCAGTACTTC. V is TRBV7-9 and J is TRBJ2-5; TRBD2 might be the D (5 bases). Germline loops: CDR1 SEHNR, CDR2 FQNEAQ (reference sequence). The CDR3 contains 14 residues. V lost 5 bases to trimming and J lost 2 bases, with 12 bases between them. The full variable domain, with the rest looked up from reference TRBV7-9 and TRBJ2-5, is DTGVSQNPRHKITKRGQNVTFRCDPISEHNRLYWYRQTLGQGPEFLTYFQNEAQLEKSRLLSDRFSAERPKGSFSTLEIQRTEQGDSAMYLCASSRGSEQETQYFGPGTRLLVL.

V and J are TRBV27 and TRBJ2-7; TRBD1 matches at 9 bases. The CDR3 spans 15 residues. Unmatched junction bases numbered 8, after V lost 5 bases and J lost 3 bases. Germline CDR1 reads MNHEY; CDR2 reads SMNVEV (reference sequence). Written as DNA, the CDR3 is TGTGCCAGCAGTCCCCTCGGGACAGGGAACTACGAGCAGTACTTC. Its protein product is CASSPLGTGNYEQYF.

This clone was counted between two and nine times. This chain uses TRBV19 with TRBJ2-1, with 15 bases that match TRBD2. CDR3 length: 15 amino acids. Germline CDR1 is LNHDA and CDR2 is SQIVND (reference sequence). Losses at the gene ends were 9 bases for V and 7 bases for J; bases not matched to a gene: 7. CDR3 nucleotides: TGTGCCAGCAAGGGGACTAGCGGGAGGACGAATGAGCAGTTCTTC. Residues: CASKGTSGRTNEQFF. Full variable domain (rest looked up from reference TRBV19 and TRBJ2-1): DGGITQSPKYLFRKEGQNVTLSCEQNLNHDAMYWYRQDPGQGLRLIYYSQIVNDFQKGDIAEGYSVSREKKESFPLTVTSAQKNPTAFYLCASKGTSGRTNEQFFGPGTRLTVL.

This chain uses TRBV10-2 with TRBJ2-1, with TRBD2 matching 9 bases. The CDR3 consists of 15 residues. Germline-derived CDR1 and CDR2 are WSHSY and SAAADI. With V trimmed by 4 bases and J by 9 bases, 10 bases remained unmatched. Here the CDR3 reads CASSALAGGAGEQFF. CDR3 in DNA: TGCGCCAGCAGTGCACTAGCGGGTGGGGCGGGTGAGCAGTTCTTC.

CDR3 sequence reads: CASSSQAETQYF. CDR3 nucleotides: TGTGCCAGCAGTTCTCAGGCAGAGACCCAGTACTTC. The rearrangement uses TRBV14 and TRBJ2-5; D gene uncertain. Germline values: CDR1 SGHDN, CDR2 FVKESK. Trimming pared 6 bases from V and 4 bases from J, leaving 9 bases between. The CDR3 runs to 12 residues.

This clone was seen just once. V and J are TRBV7-2 and TRBJ2-2; 8 bases are a match to TRBD2. The CDR3 spans 17 residues. V shed 5 bases and J 9 bases; nucleotides not matched to a gene: 17. Looked up from germline, CDR1 is SGHTA and CDR2 is FQGNSA. CDR3 sequence reads: CASSPQNSGMGRRELFF. The CDR3 DNA sequence: TGTGCCAGCAGCCCCCAGAATAGCGGGATGGGGAGACGGGAGCTGTTTTTT.

The V and J genes are TRBV5-4 and TRBJ2-7; 7 bases map to TRBD2. The CDR3 is made up of 14 amino acids. V was clipped by 4 bases and J by 2 bases; unmatched bases: 6. The V gene's germline CDR1 is SGHNT and CDR2 YYREEE (reference sequence). The CDR3 DNA reads as TGTGCCAGCAGCCTAACTAGCGTACCCTACGAGCAGTACTTC. It specifies CASSLTSVPYEQYF.

The V gene is TRBV29-1, the J gene TRBJ2-1; D not resolved. This CDR3 is 12 amino acids long. Germline V gives CDR1 SQVTM, CDR2 ANQGSEA. Deletions cut 5 bases from V and 3 bases from J, with 8 bases between. CDR3 coding DNA: TGCAGCGTTTTTAGTTTCTACAATGAGCAGTTCTTC. This gives the protein CSVFSFYNEQFF.

This clone was seen a few times. The gene calls are TRBV28 and TRBJ2-3; tentative D call: TRBD2 (6 bases). The CDR3 covers 17 residues. The V and J ends lost 5 bases and 4 bases respectively, with 22 bases between them. Germline CDR1 MDHEN, CDR2 SYDVKM. The CDR3 DNA sequence: TGTGCCAGCAGTCACTTTGCCACTAGCATGTATTCAGATACGCAGTATTTT. Its protein product is CASSHFATSMYSDTQYF.

This chain links TRBV27 with TRBJ2-7, with D maybe TRBD1 (5 bases). The CDR3 runs 11 residues. V lost 3 bases and J 9 bases, leaving 9 bases between the germline ends. CDR1 and CDR2 (germline): MNHEY, SMNVEV (reference sequence). The CDR3 region has the DNA TGTGCCAGCAGTTTCAGGGAAGTGCAGTACTTC. Protein sequence: CASSFREVQYF.

This rearrangement joins TRBV5-1 to TRBJ1-3; D not certain. Trimming left V 1 base short and J 2 bases short, with 7 bases between. Germline-derived CDR1 and CDR2 are SGHRS and YFSETQ. The CDR3 runs to 14 residues. As DNA, the CDR3 is TGCGCCAGCAGCTTGACCTGGCCTGGAAACACCATATATTTT. Encoded protein: CASSLTWPGNTIYF.

In the case of this clone: This sample also contains other DNA sequences that code for the same CDR3. V gene TRBV19 combines with J gene TRBJ2-5; no clear D gene. Trimming left V 5 bases short and J 7 bases short, with 11 bases between. The germline V gene has CDR1 LNHDA and CDR2 SQIVND (reference sequence). The CDR3 length is 12 residues. For the CDR3, the DNA is TGTGCCAGTAGTCCGGGTATGGGGACCCAGTACTTC. Translated: CASSPGMGTQYF.

This clone appeared once. The chain couples TRBV28 to TRBJ1-3; D remains unclear. Germline V gene data show CDR1 as MDHEN and CDR2 as SYDVKM. CDR3 length: 15 residues. V lost 10 bases to trimming and J lost 2 bases, with 18 bases between them. This chain's CDR3 is CATIAAGFTGNTIYF. CDR3 nucleotides: TGTGCCACCATAGCAGCGGGCTTTACTGGAAACACCATATATTTT.

This clone was counted between two and nine times. The CDR3 region has the DNA TGTGCCAGCAGAGGGAGCGGGATTGAATCAGATACGCAGTATTTT. Translated: CASRGSGIESDTQYF. This chain uses TRBV13 with TRBJ2-3, with 7 bases identical to TRBD2. This CDR3 comprises 15 residues. Looked up from germline, CDR1 is PRHDT and CDR2 is FYEKMQ (reference sequence). J gave up 4 bases and V 6 bases, and 10 bases lay outside the gene matches.

V gene TRBV7-9 combines with J gene TRBJ1-2; 9 bases align to TRBD1. The germline CDR1 and CDR2 sequences are SEHNR and FQNEAQ (reference sequence). The CDR3 has 14 residues. Trimming removed 8 bases from V and 3 bases from J; junction bases left unmatched: 7. CDR3: CASGNRGPDYGYTF. DNA for the CDR3: TGTGCCAGCGGTAACAGGGGGCCCGACTATGGCTACACCTTC.

The chain carries TRBV9 and TRBJ2-5; D remains unclear. This CDR3 has 14 amino acids. Germline CDR1 SGDLS, CDR2 YYNGEE. Trimming shortened V by 4 bases and J by 1 base, and 11 bases separated the two germline ends. The DNA of the CDR3 is TGTGCCAGCAGCTTAGACATGGTCCAAGAGACCCAGTACTTC. Protein: CASSLDMVQETQYF. The full variable domain, completed using reference TRBV9 and TRBJ2-5, is DSGVTQTPKHLITATGQRVTLRCSPRSGDLSVYWYQQSLDQGLQFLIQYYNGEERAKGNILERFSAQQFPDLHSELNLSSLELGDSALYFCASSLDMVQETQYFGPGTRLLVL.